One sample yielded the 7 T cell receptor beta chains listed below, sequenced in a study of T cell repertoires in cytomegalovirus infection. Using its own MiXCR run on the reads, TCRdb lists one record per CDR3 protein. Of around 630,000 distinct CDR3 sequences listed, roughly a quarter were seen once; the top ten hold roughly 8%. The sequenced material came from CD8+ T cells from PBMCs. The receptors here all came from a human donor in good health (CMV status not recorded). Some clones in this sample may be carry-over from other donors' samples.

This chain uses TRBV12-3 or TRBV12-4 with TRBJ2-5; D gene uncertain. The V end lost 5 bases, the J end lost 0 bases, and 19 bases lay between the germline ends. There are 17 residues in the CDR3. CDR3 DNA sequence: TGTGCCAGCAGTCCGTCCCTGACCCTGGGGTACCAAGAGACCCAGTACTTC. Translating it yields CASSPSLTLGYQETQYF.

This clonotype was observed many times. The V call is TRBV6-5, the J call TRBJ2-2; D gene unclear. The CDR3 contains 14 residues. Deletions cut 2 bases from V and 1 base from J, with 5 bases between. CDR1 and CDR2 (germline): MNHEY, SVGAGI. The CDR3 sequence: CASSYTLNTGELFF. The DNA for the CDR3 is TGTGCCAGCAGTTACACACTGAACACCGGGGAGCTGTTTTTT.

This clonotype was observed a few times. The V call is TRBV14, the J call TRBJ1-4, with D unclear. This CDR3 is built from 17 residues. Between the trimmed V and J ends, which lost 0 bases and 8 bases, there was a span of 19 bases. CDR1 SGHDN and CDR2 FVKESK come from the germline V gene. CDR3: CASSQDRPATTEEKLFF. For the CDR3, the DNA is TGTGCCAGCAGCCAAGATAGGCCGGCTACAACAGAGGAAAAACTGTTTTTT.

With regard to this clonotype: A clone one base away is much larger, so this may be a read error. The chain recombines TRBV7-4 with TRBJ2-5; D possibly matches TRBD1 or TRBD2 (5 bases each). The V and J ends lost 4 bases and 4 bases respectively, with 13 bases between them. The CDR3 length is 14 residues. In germline, CDR1 is SGHVT, CDR2 SQSDAQ. The DNA of the CDR3 is TGTGCCAGCAGCTCTCTGGGACCGCGAGAGACCCAGTACTTC. Residues: CASSSLGPRETQYF.

This clonotype was counted only a few times. The chain links TRBV15 to TRBJ2-7; possibly TRBD2 for D (5 bases). The CDR3 has 15 amino acids. V was clipped by 5 bases and J by 4 bases, with 18 bases between them. CDR1 LNHNV and CDR2 YYDKDF come from the germline V gene (reference sequence). The CDR3 loop is CATSGGRWSRYEQYV. The CDR3 DNA is TGTGCCACCAGCGGAGGACGCTGGTCGCGTTACGAGCAGTACGTC.

This chain connects TRBV20-1 to TRBJ2-1, with D hard to call. CDR1 and CDR2 from the germline V gene are DFQATT and SNEGSKA (reference sequence). V lost 0 bases to trimming and J lost 2 bases, with 11 bases between them. This CDR3 spans 15 amino acids. The CDR3 DNA sequence: TGCAGTGCTAGAGAATGGGTCCAAACCTACAATGAGCAGTTCTTC. It codes for CSAREWVQTYNEQFF.

This clonotype was counted at least ten times. This chain joins TRBV10-3 and TRBJ2-1, with D hard to call. Per germline, CDR1 ENHRY and CDR2 SYGVKD. The CDR3 runs 12 residues. The V end lost 6 bases, the J end lost 5 bases, and 8 bases lay between the germline ends. DNA for the CDR3: TGTGCCATCAGGGTCGAGGACAATGAGCAGTTCTTC. Translation gives CAIRVEDNEQFF.